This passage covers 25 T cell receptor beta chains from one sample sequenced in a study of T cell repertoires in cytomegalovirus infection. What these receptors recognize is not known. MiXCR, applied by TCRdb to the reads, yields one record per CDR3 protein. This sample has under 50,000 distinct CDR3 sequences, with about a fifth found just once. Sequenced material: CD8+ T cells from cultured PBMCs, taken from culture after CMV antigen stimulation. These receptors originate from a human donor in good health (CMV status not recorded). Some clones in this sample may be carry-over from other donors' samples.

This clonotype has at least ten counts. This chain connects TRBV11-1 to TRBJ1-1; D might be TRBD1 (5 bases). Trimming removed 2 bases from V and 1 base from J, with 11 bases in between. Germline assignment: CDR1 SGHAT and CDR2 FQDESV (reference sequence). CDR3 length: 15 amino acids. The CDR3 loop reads CASSLRAGRNTEAFF. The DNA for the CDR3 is TGTGCCAGCAGCTTAAGGGCAGGGCGGAACACTGAAGCTTTCTTT.

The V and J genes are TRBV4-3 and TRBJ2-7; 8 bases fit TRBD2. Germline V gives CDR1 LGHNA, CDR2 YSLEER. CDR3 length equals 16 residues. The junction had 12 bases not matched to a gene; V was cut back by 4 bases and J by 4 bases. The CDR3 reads CASSPGASGYYYEQYF. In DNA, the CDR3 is TGCGCCAGCAGCCCCGGAGCTAGCGGGTATTATTACGAGCAGTACTTC.

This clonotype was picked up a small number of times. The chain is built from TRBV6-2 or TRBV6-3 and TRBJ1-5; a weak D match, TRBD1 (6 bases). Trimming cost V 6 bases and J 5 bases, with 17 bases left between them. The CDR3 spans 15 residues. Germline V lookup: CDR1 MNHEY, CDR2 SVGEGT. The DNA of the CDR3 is TGTGCCAGCAGCTCCCTATCCAGGGGTGATCAGCCCCAGCATTTT. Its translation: CASSSLSRGDQPQHF.

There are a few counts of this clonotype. The DNA for the CDR3 is TGTGCCAGCAGTCCACGGACAGGGCAAGATACGCAGTATTTT. It codes for CASSPRTGQDTQYF. The genes are TRBV27 and TRBJ2-3; 8 bases line up with TRBD1. The CDR3 consists of 14 residues. J was trimmed by 5 bases and V by 5 bases; bases with no gene match: 6. Germline CDR1 and CDR2: MNHEY and SMNVEV (reference sequence).

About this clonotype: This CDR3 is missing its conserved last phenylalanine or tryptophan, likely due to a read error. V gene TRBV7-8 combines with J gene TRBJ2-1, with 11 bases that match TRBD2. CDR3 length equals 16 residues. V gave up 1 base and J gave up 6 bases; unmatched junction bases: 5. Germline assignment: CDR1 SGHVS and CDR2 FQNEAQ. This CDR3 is CASSLELAGGSNEQFL. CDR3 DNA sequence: TGTGCCAGCAGCTTAGAGCTAGCGGGGGGTAGCAATGAGCAGTTCTTG.

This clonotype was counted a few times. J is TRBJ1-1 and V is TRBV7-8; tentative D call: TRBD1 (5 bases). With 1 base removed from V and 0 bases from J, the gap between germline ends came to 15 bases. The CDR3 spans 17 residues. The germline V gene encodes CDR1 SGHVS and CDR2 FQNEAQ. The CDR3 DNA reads TGTGCCAGCAGCTTAGAGGGCAGGGATTACCTGAACACTGAAGCTTTCTTT. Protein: CASSLEGRDYLNTEAFF.

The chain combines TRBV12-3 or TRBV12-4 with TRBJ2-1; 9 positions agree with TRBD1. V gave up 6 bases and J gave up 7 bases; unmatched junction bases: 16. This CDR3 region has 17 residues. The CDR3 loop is CASRTHGTGPRGNEQFF. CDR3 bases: TGTGCCAGCAGAACCCACGGGACAGGGCCGCGGGGGAATGAGCAGTTCTTC.

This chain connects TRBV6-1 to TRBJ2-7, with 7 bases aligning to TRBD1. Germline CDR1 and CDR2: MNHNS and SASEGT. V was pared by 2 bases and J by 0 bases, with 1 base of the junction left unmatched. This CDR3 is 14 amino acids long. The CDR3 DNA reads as TGTGCCAGCAGTGAATGGGACAGCTCCTACGAGCAGTACTTC. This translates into CASSEWDSSYEQYF.

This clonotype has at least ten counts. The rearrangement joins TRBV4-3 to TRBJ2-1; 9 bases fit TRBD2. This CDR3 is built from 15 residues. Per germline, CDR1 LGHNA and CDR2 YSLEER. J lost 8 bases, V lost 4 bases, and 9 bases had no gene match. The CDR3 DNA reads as TGCGCCAGCAGCCCCTTAGCGGGGGCTAGGCATGAGCAGTTCTTC. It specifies CASSPLAGARHEQFF.

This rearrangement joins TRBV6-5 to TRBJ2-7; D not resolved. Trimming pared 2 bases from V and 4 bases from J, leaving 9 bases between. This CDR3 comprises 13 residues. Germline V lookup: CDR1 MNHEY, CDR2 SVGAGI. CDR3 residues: CASSYRPDYEQYF. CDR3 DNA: TGTGCCAGCAGTTACCGTCCGGATTACGAGCAGTACTTC.

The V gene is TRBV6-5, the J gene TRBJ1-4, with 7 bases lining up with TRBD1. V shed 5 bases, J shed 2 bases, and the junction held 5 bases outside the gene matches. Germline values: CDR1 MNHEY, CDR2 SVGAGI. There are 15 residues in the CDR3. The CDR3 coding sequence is TGTGCCAGCAGTGGAGAGGGGGCGACTAATGAAAAACTGTTTTTT. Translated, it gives CASSGEGATNEKLFF.

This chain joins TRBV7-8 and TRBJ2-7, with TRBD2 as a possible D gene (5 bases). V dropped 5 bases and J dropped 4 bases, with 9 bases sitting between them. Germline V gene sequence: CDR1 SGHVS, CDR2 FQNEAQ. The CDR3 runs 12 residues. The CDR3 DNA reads TGTGCCAGCAGCAGGGAGCGGTACGAGCAGTACTTC. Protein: CASSRERYEQYF.

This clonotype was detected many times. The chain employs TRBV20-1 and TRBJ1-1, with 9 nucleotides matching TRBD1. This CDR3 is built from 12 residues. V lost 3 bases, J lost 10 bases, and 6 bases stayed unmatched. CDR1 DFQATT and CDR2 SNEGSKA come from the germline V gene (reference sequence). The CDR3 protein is CSAREQGALAFF. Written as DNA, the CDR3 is TGCAGTGCTAGGGAACAGGGGGCTTTAGCTTTCTTT.

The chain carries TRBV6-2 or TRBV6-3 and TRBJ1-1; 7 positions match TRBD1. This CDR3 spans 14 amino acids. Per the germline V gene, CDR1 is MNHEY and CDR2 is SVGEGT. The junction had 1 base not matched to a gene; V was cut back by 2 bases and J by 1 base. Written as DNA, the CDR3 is TGTGCCAGCAGTTACCGGACAGGGAACACTGAAGCTTTCTTT. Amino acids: CASSYRTGNTEAFF.

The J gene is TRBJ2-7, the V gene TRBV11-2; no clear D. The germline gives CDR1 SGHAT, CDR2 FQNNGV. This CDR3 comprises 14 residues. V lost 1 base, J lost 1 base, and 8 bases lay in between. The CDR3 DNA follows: TGTGCCAGCAGCTTAGTTCCCAGATCCTACGAGCAGTACTTC. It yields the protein CASSLVPRSYEQYF.

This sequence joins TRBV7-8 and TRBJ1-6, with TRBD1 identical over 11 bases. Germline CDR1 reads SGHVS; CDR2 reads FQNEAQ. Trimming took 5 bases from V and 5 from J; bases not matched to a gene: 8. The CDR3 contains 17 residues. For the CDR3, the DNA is TGTGCCAGCAGCGGATTGGGACAGGGGGGAGATAATTCACCCCTCCACTTT. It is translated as CASSGLGQGGDNSPLHF. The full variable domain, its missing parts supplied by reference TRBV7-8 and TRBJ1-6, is GAGVSQSPRYKVAKRGQDVALRCDPISGHVSLFWYQQALGQGPEFLTYFQNEAQLDKSGLPSDRFFAERPEGSVSTLKIQRTQQEDSAVYLCASSGLGQGGDNSPLHFGNGTRLTVT.

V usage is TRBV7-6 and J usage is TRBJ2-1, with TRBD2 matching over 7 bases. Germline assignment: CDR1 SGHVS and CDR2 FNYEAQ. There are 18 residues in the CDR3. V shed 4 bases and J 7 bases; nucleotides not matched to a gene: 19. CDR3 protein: CASSYTYFRAGVNNEQFF. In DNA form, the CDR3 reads TGTGCCAGCAGCTATACCTACTTCCGGGCGGGAGTAAATAATGAGCAGTTCTTC.

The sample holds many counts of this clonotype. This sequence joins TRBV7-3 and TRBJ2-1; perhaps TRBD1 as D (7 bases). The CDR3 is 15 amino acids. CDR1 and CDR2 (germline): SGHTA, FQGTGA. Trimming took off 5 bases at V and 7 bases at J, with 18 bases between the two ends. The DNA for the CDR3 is TGTGCCAGCAGCCCCCAGGGGGGCCCGGCGAATGAGCAGTTCTTC. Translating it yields CASSPQGGPANEQFF.

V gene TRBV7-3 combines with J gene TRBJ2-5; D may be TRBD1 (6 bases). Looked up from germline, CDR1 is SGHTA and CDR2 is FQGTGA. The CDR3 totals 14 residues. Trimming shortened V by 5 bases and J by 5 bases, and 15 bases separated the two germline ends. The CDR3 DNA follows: TGTGCCAGCAGCCCGGTAGGGGGAACGGAGACCCAGTACTTC. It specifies CASSPVGGTETQYF.

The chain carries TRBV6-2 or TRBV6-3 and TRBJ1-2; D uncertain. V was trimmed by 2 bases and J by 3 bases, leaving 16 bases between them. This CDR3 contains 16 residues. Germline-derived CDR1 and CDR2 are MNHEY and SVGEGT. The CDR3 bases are TGTGCCAGCAGTTACCCGGGTTCGAGTTGGGACTATGGCTACACCTTC. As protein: CASSYPGSSWDYGYTF.

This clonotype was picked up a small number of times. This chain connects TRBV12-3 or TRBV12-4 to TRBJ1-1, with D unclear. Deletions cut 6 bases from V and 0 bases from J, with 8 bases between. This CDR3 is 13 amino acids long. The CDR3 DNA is TGTGCCAGCAGAATTTCATTGAACACTGAAGCTTTCTTT. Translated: CASRISLNTEAFF.

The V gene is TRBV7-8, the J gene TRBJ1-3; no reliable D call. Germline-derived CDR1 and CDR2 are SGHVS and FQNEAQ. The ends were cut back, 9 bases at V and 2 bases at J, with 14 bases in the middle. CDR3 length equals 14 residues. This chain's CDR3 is CASRLTATGNTIYF. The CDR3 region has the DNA TGTGCCAGTAGGCTGACCGCCACTGGAAACACCATATATTTT.

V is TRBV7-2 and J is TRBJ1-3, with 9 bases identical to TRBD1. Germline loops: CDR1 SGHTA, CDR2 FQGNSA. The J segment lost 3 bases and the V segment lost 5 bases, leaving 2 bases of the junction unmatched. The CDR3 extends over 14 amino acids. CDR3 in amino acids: CASSMTGGGNTIYF. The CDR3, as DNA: TGTGCCAGCAGCATGACAGGGGGTGGAAACACCATATATTTT.

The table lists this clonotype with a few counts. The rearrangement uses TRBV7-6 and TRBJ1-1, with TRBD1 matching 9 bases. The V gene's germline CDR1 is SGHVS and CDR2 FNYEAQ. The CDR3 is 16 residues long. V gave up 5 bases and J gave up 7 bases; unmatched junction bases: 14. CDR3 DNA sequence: TGTGCCAGCAGCCCACAGTTATGGGACAGGGCAATTGAAGCTTTCTTT. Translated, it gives CASSPQLWDRAIEAFF. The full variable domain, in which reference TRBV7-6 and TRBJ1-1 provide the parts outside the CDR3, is GAGVSQSPRYKVTKRGQDVALRCDPISGHVSLYWYRQALGQGPEFLTYFNYEAQQDKSGLPNDRFSAERPEGSISTLTIQRTEQRDSAMYRCASSPQLWDRAIEAFFGQGTRLTVV.

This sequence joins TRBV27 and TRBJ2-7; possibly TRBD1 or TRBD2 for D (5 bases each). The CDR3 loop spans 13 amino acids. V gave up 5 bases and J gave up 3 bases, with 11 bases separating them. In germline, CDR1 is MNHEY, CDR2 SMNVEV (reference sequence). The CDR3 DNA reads TGTGCCAGCAGTGATTCGGGACGCTACGAGCAGTACTTC. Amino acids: CASSDSGRYEQYF.